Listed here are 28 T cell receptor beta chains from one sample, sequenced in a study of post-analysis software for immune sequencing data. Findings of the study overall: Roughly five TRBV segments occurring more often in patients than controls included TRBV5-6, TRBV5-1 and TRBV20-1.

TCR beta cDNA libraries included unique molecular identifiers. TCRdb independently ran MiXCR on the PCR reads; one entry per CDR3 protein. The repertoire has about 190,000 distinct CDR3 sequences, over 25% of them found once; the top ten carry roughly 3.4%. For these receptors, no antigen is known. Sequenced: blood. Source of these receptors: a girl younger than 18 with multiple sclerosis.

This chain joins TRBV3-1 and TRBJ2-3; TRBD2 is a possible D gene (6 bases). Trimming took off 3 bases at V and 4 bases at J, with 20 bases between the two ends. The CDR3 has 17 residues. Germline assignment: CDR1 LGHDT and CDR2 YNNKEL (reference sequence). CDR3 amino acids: CASSHPRLVGDSDTQYF. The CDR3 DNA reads TGTGCCAGCAGCCATCCTAGACTAGTGGGAGATTCAGATACGCAGTATTTT.

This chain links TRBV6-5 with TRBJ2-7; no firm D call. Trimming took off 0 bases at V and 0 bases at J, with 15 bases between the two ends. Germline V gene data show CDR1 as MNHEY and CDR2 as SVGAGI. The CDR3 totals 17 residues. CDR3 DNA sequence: TGTGCCAGCAGTTACTCGATGAAGGGATCCGACTCCTACGAGCAGTACTTC. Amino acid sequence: CASSYSMKGSDSYEQYF.

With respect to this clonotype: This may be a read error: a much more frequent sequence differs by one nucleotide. DNA of the CDR3: TGTGCCAGCAGCTCGGGACTTGTCGGAGAGACCCAGTACTTC. It is translated as CASSSGLVGETQYF. The chain recombines TRBV7-9 with TRBJ2-5; tentatively, D is TRBD2 (6 bases). CDR1 is SEHNR and CDR2 is FQNEAQ in the germline V gene (reference sequence). CDR3 size: 14 residues. The V gene lost 4 bases and the J gene lost 4 bases, with 13 bases spanning the gap.

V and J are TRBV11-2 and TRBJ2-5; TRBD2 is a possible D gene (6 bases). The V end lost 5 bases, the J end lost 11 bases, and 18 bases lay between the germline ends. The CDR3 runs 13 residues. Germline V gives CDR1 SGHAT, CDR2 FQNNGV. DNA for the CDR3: TGTGCCAGCAGCCCGGGACTTAACAATGAGCAGTACTTC. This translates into CASSPGLNNEQYF. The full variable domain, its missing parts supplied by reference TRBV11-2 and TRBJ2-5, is EAGVAQSPRYKIIEKRQSVAFWCNPISGHATLYWYQQILGQGPKLLIQFQNNGVVDDSQLPKDRFSAERLKGVDSTLKIQPAKLEDSAVYLCASSPGLNNEQYFGPGTRLLVL.

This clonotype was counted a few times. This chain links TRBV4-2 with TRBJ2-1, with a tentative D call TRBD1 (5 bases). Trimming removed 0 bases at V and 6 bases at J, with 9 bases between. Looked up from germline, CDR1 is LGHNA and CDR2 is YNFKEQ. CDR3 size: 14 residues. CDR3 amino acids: CASSQDGQGNEQFF. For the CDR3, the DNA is TGTGCCAGCAGCCAAGACGGGCAGGGCAATGAGCAGTTCTTC.

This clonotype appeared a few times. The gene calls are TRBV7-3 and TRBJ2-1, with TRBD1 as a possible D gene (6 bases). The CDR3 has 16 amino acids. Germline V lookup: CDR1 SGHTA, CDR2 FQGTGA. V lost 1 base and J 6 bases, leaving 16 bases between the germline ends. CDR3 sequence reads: CASSLKGDPSGNEQFF. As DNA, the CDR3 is TGTGCCAGCAGCTTAAAGGGGGACCCCTCAGGCAATGAGCAGTTCTTC.

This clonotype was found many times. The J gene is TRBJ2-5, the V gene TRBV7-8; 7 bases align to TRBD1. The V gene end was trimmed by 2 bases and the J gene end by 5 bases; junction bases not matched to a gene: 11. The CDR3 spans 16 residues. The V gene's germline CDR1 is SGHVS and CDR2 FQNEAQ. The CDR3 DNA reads TGTGCCAGCAGCTTATCGACAGGGAGCAGGAGGGAGACCCAGTACTTC. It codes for CASSLSTGSRRETQYF.

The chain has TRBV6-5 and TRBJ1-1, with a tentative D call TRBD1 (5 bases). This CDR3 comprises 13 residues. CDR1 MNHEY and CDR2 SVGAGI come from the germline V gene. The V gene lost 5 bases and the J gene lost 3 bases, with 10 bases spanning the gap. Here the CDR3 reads CASSRGPDTEAFF. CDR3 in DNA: TGTGCCAGCAGTAGGGGTCCCGACACTGAAGCTTTCTTT.

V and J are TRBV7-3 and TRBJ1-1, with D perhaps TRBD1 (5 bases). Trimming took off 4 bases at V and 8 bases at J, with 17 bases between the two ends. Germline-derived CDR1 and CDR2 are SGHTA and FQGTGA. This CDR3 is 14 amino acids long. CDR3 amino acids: CASSSTTGGAEAFF. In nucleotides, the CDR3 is TGTGCCAGCAGCTCGACCACAGGAGGGGCGGAAGCTTTCTTT.

The CDR3 region is CSALSSGNTIYF. The CDR3 DNA is TGCAGTGCTCTTAGCTCTGGAAACACCATATATTTT. The V and J genes are TRBV20-1 and TRBJ1-3; unclear D gene. Looked up from germline, CDR1 is DFQATT and CDR2 is SNEGSKA (reference sequence). Trimming removed 5 bases at V and 0 bases at J, with 5 bases between. CDR3 size: 12 residues.

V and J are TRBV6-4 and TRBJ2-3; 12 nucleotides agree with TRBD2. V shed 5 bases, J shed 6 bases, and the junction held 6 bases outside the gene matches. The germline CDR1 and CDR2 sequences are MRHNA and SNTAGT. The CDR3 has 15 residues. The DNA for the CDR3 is TGTGCCAGCAGTCCCGGACTAGCGGGAATTGATACGCAGTATTTT. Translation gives CASSPGLAGIDTQYF.

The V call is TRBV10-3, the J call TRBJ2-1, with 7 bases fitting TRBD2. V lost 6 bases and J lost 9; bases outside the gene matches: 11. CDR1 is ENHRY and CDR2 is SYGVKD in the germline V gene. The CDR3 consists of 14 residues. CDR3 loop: CAIRGSGKALEQFF. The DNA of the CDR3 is TGTGCCATCAGGGGCAGCGGGAAGGCCCTTGAGCAGTTCTTC.

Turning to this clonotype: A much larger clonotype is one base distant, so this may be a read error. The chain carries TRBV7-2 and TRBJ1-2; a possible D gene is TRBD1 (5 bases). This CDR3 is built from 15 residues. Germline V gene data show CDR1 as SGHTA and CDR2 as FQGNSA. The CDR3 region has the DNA TGTGCCAACAGCTTAGACCAGGGCCTTATGGATGGCTACACCTTC. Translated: CANSLDQGLMDGYTF. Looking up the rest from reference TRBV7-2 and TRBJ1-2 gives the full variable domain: GAGVSQSPSNKVTEKGKDVELRCDPISGHTALYWYRQSLGQGLEFLIYFQGNSAPDKSGLPSDRFSAERTGGSVSTLTIQRTQQEDSAVYLCANSLDQGLMDGYTFGSGTRLTVV.

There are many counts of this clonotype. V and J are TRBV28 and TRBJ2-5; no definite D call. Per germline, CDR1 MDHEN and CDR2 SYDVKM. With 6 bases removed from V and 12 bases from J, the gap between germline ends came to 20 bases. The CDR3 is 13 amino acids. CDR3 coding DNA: TGTGCCAGCAGCCTCAAGTGGACCGGACCCAAGTACTTC. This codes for CASSLKWTGPKYF.

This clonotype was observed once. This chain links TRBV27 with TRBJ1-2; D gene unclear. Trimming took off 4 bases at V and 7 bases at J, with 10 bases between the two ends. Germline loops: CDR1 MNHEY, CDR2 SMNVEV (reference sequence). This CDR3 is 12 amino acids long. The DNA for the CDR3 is TGTGCCAGCAGTTCACTGAGAGGTGGCTACACCTTC. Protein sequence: CASSSLRGGYTF.

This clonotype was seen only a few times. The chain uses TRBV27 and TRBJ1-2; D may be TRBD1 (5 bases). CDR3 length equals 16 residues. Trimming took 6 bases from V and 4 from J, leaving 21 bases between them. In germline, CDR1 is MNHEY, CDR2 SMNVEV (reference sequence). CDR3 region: CASRKGEDTRGYGYTF. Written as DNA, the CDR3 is TGTGCCAGCAGAAAAGGGGAGGACACCCGGGGCTATGGCTACACCTTC.

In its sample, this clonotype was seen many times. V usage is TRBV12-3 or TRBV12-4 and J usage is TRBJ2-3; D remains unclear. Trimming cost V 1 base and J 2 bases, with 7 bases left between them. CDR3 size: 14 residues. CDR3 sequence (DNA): TGTGCCAGCAGTTTAGTGGATTCCACAGATACGCAGTATTTT. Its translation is CASSLVDSTDTQYF.

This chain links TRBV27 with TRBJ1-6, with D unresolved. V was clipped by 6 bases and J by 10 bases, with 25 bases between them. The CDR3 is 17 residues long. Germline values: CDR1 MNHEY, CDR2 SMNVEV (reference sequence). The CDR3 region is CASSILNGVLIGSPLHF. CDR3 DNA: TGTGCCAGCAGCATACTAAATGGGGTTTTGATAGGGTCACCCCTCCACTTT.

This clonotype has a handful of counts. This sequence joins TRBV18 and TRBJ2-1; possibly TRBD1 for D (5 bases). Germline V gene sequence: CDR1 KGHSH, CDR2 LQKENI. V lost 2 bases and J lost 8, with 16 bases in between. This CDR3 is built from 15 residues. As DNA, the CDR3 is TGTGCCAGCTCACCAAAGCTATGGGGCGGCGATGAGCAGTTCTTC. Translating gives CASSPKLWGGDEQFF.

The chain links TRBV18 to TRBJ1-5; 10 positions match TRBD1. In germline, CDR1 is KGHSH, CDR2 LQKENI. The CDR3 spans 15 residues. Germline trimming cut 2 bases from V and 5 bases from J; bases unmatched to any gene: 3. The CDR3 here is CASSPRTGGDQPQHF. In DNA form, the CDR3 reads TGTGCCAGCTCACCAAGGACAGGGGGAGATCAGCCCCAGCATTTT.

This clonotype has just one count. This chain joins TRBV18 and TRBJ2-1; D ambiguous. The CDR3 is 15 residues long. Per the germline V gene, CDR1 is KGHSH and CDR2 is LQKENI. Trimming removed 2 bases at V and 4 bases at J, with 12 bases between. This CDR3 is CASSPDWSLYNEQFF. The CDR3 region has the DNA TGTGCCAGCTCACCAGACTGGTCACTGTACAATGAGCAGTTCTTC.

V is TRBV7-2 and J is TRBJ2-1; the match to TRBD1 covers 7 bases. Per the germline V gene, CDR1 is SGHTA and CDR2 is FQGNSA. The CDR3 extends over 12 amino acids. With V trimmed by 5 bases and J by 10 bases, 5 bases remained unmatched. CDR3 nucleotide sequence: TGTGCCAGCAGCCCGACAGGGAGAGAGCAGTTCTTC. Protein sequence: CASSPTGREQFF.

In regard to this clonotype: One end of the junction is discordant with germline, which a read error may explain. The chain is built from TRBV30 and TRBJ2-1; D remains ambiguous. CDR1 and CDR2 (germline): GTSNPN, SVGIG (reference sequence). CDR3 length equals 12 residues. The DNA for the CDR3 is TGTACCTGGAGTGTCTCTAACAATGAGCAGTTCTTC. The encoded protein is CTWSVSNNEQFF.

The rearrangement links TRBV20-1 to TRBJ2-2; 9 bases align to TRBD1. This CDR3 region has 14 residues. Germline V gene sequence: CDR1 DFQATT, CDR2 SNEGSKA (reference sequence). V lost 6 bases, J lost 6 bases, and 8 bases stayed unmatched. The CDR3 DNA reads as TGCAGTGCCACCCCCGGGACAGGGTCCGGGGAGCTGTTTTTT. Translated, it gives CSATPGTGSGELFF.

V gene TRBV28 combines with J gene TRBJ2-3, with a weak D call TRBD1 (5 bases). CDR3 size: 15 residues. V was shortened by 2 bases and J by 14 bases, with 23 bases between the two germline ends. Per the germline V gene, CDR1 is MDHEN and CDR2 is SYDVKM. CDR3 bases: TGTGCCAGCAGTTTAGGGGCCGAGAGTGGAGAAAAACTGTATTTT. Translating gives CASSLGAESGEKLYF.

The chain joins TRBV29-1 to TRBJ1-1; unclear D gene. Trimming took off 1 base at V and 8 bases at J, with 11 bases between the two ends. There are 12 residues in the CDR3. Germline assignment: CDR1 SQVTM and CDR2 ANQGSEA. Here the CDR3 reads CSVEGSAFEAFF. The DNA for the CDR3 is TGCAGCGTTGAAGGGTCGGCCTTCGAAGCTTTCTTT.

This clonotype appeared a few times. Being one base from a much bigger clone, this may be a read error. This CDR3 is CASRPSRVYRETQYF. Written as DNA, the CDR3 is TGTGCCAGCCGGCCCAGCCGGGTGTACCGAGAGACCCAGTACTTC. The rearrangement links TRBV6-2 or TRBV6-3 to TRBJ2-5; D remains unclear. Looked up from germline, CDR1 is MNHEY and CDR2 is SVGEGT. Between the trimmed V and J ends, which lost 8 bases and 4 bases, there was a span of 20 bases. This CDR3 is built from 15 residues.

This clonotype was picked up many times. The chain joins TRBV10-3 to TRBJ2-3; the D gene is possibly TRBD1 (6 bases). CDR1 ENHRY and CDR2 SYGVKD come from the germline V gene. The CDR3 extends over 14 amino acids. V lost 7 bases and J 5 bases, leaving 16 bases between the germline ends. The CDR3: CAINIQGLRDTQYF. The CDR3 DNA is TGTGCCATCAATATACAGGGTTTACGAGATACGCAGTATTTT.